Detailed here is one T cell receptor beta chain. Original data processing: Amplification of reference gene primers was used by the study to estimate nucleated cell counts. Profiling relied on immunoSEQ multiplex PCR, and the TCRdb table lists in-frame clones only, not all of them. That table gives V, J and clone size, and the DNA gave D and trimming. Here the sample spans under 250,000 clones, about nine tenths being singletons. This sample is part of a study of blood T cell repertoires in COVID-19. Study details: The samples span acute and convalescent COVID-19 from the United States, Italy and Spain. PBMCs, B-cell-depleted T cells, or T cells provided the cDNA or gDNA that made up the material.

Trimming at V came to 5 bases and at J to 9 bases, leaving 5 bases not matched to a gene. The CDR3 has 13 amino acids. Germline V gene sequence: CDR1 LNHDA, CDR2 SQIVND (reference sequence). The specimen was peripheral blood. The chain links TRBV19 to TRBJ1-5, with 9 nucleotides matching TRBD1. The sequence derives from a man aged 40-55 years with acute or convalescent COVID-19. CDR3 nucleotides: TGTGCCAGTAGTCTCAAGGACAGGGGGCCCCAGCATTTT. Encoded protein: CASSLKDRGPQHF.